A selection of T cell receptor beta chains follows, all from one sample in a study of long-term antiretroviral therapy in people with HIV. The protocol was immunoSEQ multiplex PCR, while the TCRdb copy is restricted to in-frame clones and leaves out a portion. In the table there are about 28,000 clones, about 95% of which are singletons. The input for sequencing was unsorted PBMCs, taken 5.3 years after starting antiretroviral therapy. The receptors were sampled from a middle-aged man with HIV. Each CDR3 is given with its conserved first and last residue. The D gene is left open where the match is weak. Rows may omit the clone size; those that give it use once, few, many or a size class.

J gene: TRBJ2-7; clone size: -; V gene: TRBV11-2; D gene: TRBD2; CDR3 protein: CASSLDLAGGISYEQYF; CDR3 DNA: TGTGCCAGCAGCTTAGATCTTGCGGGGGGTATCTCCTACGAGCAGTACTTC
J gene: TRBJ2-3; clone size: -; V gene: TRBV19; D gene: -; CDR3 protein: CASSYGPDTQYF; CDR3 DNA: TGTGCCAGTAGTTACGGACCAGATACGCAGTATTTT
J gene: TRBJ1-1; clone size: once; V gene: TRBV10-2; D gene: -; CDR3 protein: CASSSSQGNTEAFF; CDR3 DNA: TGCGCCAGCAGCAGCAGTCAAGGGAACACTGAAGCTTTCTTT
J gene: TRBJ1-2; clone size: -; V gene: TRBV4-1; D gene: -; CDR3 protein: CASSQDDQGPYGYTF; CDR3 DNA: TGCGCCAGCAGCCAAGATGACCAGGGACCCTATGGCTACACCTTC
J gene: TRBJ1-2; clone size: -; V gene: TRBV14; D gene: TRBD1; CDR3 protein: CASSPTGANYGYTF; CDR3 DNA: TGTGCCAGCAGCCCAACAGGGGCCAACTATGGCTACACCTTC
J gene: TRBJ2-1; clone size: -; V gene: TRBV4-1; D gene: -; CDR3 protein: CASSQVQEQFF; CDR3 DNA: TGCGCCAGCAGCCAAGTTCAGGAGCAGTTCTTC
J gene: TRBJ2-1; clone size: -; V gene: TRBV9; D gene: -; CDR3 protein: CASSVGALHNEQFF; CDR3 DNA: TGTGCCAGCAGCGTAGGCGCACTTCACAATGAGCAGTTCTTC
J gene: TRBJ2-7; clone size: -; V gene: TRBV9; D gene: TRBD1; CDR3 protein: CASSPRDRANHYEQYF; CDR3 DNA: TGTGCCAGCAGCCCCCGGGACAGGGCGAACCACTACGAGCAGTACTTC
J gene: TRBJ2-3; clone size: -; V gene: TRBV9; D gene: -; CDR3 protein: CASSPGESADTQYF; CDR3 DNA: TGTGCCAGCAGCCCAGGGGAAAGTGCAGATACGCAGTATTTT
J gene: TRBJ1-2; clone size: -; V gene: TRBV11-2; D gene: -; CDR3 protein: CASSSEGSGYTF; CDR3 DNA: TGTGCCAGCAGCTCAGAGGGTTCTGGCTACACCTTC
J gene: TRBJ2-3; clone size: -; V gene: TRBV7-2; D gene: -; CDR3 protein: CASSLSGGALSTDTQYF; CDR3 DNA: TGTGCCAGCAGCTTATCGGGCGGAGCCCTTAGCACAGATACGCAGTATTTT
J gene: TRBJ2-1; clone size: -; V gene: TRBV30; D gene: -; CDR3 protein: CAWSVSYNEQFF; CDR3 DNA: TGTGCCTGGAGTGTCTCCTACAATGAGCAGTTCTTC
J gene: TRBJ1-5; clone size: once; V gene: TRBV15; D gene: TRBD1; CDR3 protein: CATSRGQGSRPQHF; CDR3 DNA: TGTGCCACCAGCAGGGGACAGGGGTCGCGGCCCCAGCATTTT
J gene: TRBJ2-7; clone size: -; V gene: TRBV27; D gene: TRBD1; CDR3 protein: CASSSPPGTGVNEQYF; CDR3 DNA: TGTGCCAGCAGTTCCCCCCCCGGGACAGGGGTAAACGAGCAGTACTTC
J gene: TRBJ2-7; clone size: -; V gene: TRBV2; D gene: -; CDR3 protein: CASSEALRRDSYEQYF; CDR3 DNA: TGTGCCAGCAGTGAAGCGCTTCGGCGGGACTCCTACGAGCAGTACTTC
J gene: TRBJ2-7; clone size: -; V gene: TRBV5-5; D gene: -; CDR3 protein: CASSFDLWEQGPESEQYF; CDR3 DNA: TGTGCCAGCAGCTTCGACTTGTGGGAACAGGGTCCCGAAAGTGAGCAGTACTTC
J gene: TRBJ2-1; clone size: once; V gene: TRBV5-1; D gene: TRBD1; CDR3 protein: CASSYGTGGGDEQFF; CDR3 DNA: TGCGCCAGCAGCTACGGGACAGGGGGTGGGGATGAGCAGTTCTTC
J gene: TRBJ2-7; clone size: -; V gene: TRBV5-6; D gene: TRBD1; CDR3 protein: CASSFPGQKYEQYF; CDR3 DNA: TGTGCCAGCAGCTTTCCGGGACAGAAATACGAGCAGTACTTC
J gene: TRBJ1-2; clone size: -; V gene: TRBV29-1; D gene: -; CDR3 protein: CSVEQVSGRGYTF; CDR3 DNA: TGCAGCGTCGAACAGGTGTCGGGTCGTGGCTACACCTTC
J gene: TRBJ1-2; clone size: -; V gene: TRBV5-1; D gene: -; CDR3 protein: CASSVNRFGYTF; CDR3 DNA: TGCGCCAGCAGCGTTAACAGGTTTGGCTACACCTTC
J gene: TRBJ2-7; clone size: -; V gene: TRBV4-1; D gene: TRBD2; CDR3 protein: CASSQEIGGGYEQYF; CDR3 DNA: TGCGCCAGCAGCCAAGAAATAGGCGGGGGCTACGAGCAGTACTTC
J gene: TRBJ1-1; clone size: -; V gene: TRBV5-8; D gene: -; CDR3 protein: CASSLRGRTEAFF; CDR3 DNA: TGTGCCAGCAGCTTACGGGGACGGACTGAAGCTTTCTTT
J gene: TRBJ2-3; clone size: -; V gene: TRBV25-1; D gene: -; CDR3 protein: CASSIGLSTDTQYF; CDR3 DNA: TGTGCCAGCAGTATAGGCCTTAGCACAGATACGCAGTATTTT
J gene: TRBJ1-5; clone size: -; V gene: TRBV11-2; D gene: -; CDR3 protein: CASSLGWGQPQHF; CDR3 DNA: TGTGCCAGCAGCTTAGGCTGGGGTCAGCCCCAGCATTTT
J gene: TRBJ2-2; clone size: -; V gene: TRBV19; D gene: -; CDR3 protein: CASIVALNTGELFF; CDR3 DNA: TGTGCCAGTATAGTTGCGCTAAACACCGGGGAGCTGTTTTTT
J gene: TRBJ1-5; clone size: -; V gene: TRBV19; D gene: -; CDR3 protein: CASSIGQGGNQPQHF; CDR3 DNA: TGTGCCAGTAGTATAGGTCAGGGAGGCAATCAGCCCCAGCATTTT
J gene: TRBJ1-6; clone size: -; V gene: TRBV21-1; D gene: -; CDR3 protein: CASSTEVGTGRTPLHF; CDR3 DNA: TGTGCCAGCAGCACCGAAGTGGGGACAGGGAGAACACCCCTCCACTTT
J gene: TRBJ1-4; clone size: -; V gene: TRBV9; D gene: -; CDR3 protein: CASSVEDSSNEKLFF; CDR3 DNA: TGTGCCAGCAGCGTTGAGGACAGCTCTAATGAAAAACTGTTTTTT
J gene: TRBJ1-6; clone size: -; V gene: TRBV7-9; D gene: TRBD1; CDR3 protein: CASSLGKQGSSPLHF; CDR3 DNA: TGTGCCAGCAGCTTAGGAAAACAGGGGAGTTCACCCCTCCACTTT
J gene: TRBJ2-7; clone size: -; V gene: TRBV4-1; D gene: TRBD1; CDR3 protein: CASSQDTGVSYEQYF; CDR3 DNA: TGCGCCAGCAGCCAAGATACAGGGGTCTCCTACGAGCAGTACTTC
J gene: TRBJ2-2; clone size: -; V gene: TRBV7-6; D gene: -; CDR3 protein: CASSLGQNTGELFF; CDR3 DNA: TGTGCCAGCAGCTTAGGGCAGAACACCGGGGAGCTGTTTTTT
J gene: TRBJ2-2; clone size: -; V gene: TRBV18; D gene: -; CDR3 protein: CASSPDAAGQGGELFF; CDR3 DNA: TGTGCCAGCTCACCAGATGCGGCAGGGCAGGGCGGGGAGCTGTTTTTT
J gene: TRBJ1-4; clone size: -; V gene: TRBV27; D gene: TRBD1; CDR3 protein: CASTKVIGTGFEKLFF; CDR3 DNA: TGTGCCAGCACGAAGGTAATCGGGACAGGTTTTGAAAAACTGTTTTTT
J gene: TRBJ1-1; clone size: -; V gene: TRBV10-3; D gene: -; CDR3 protein: CATSGALNTEAFF; CDR3 DNA: TGTGCCACCTCTGGGGCACTGAACACTGAAGCTTTCTTT
J gene: TRBJ2-1; clone size: -; V gene: TRBV5-1; D gene: -; CDR3 protein: CASSANRVGSEQFF; CDR3 DNA: TGCGCCAGCAGTGCAAACAGGGTAGGTTCTGAGCAGTTCTTC
J gene: TRBJ1-4; clone size: -; V gene: TRBV4-1; D gene: -; CDR3 protein: CASSQETVTGRAEKLFF; CDR3 DNA: TGCGCCAGCAGCCAAGAGACCGTAACAGGGAGGGCTGAAAAACTGTTTTTT
J gene: TRBJ2-3; clone size: -; V gene: TRBV4-3; D gene: -; CDR3 protein: CASSRERGSTDTQYF; CDR3 DNA: TGCGCCAGCAGCCGAGAACGGGGTAGCACAGATACGCAGTATTTT
J gene: TRBJ1-1; clone size: -; V gene: TRBV9; D gene: -; CDR3 protein: CASSLTYTANTEAFF; CDR3 DNA: TGTGCCAGCAGCCTAACCTACACAGCGAACACTGAAGCTTTCTTT
J gene: TRBJ1-4; clone size: -; V gene: TRBV30; D gene: TRBD1; CDR3 protein: CAWMFNRGKLFF; CDR3 DNA: TGTGCCTGGATGTTCAACAGGGGAAAACTGTTTTTT
J gene: TRBJ1-2; clone size: once; V gene: TRBV28; D gene: -; CDR3 protein: CASSLGRDGYTF; CDR3 DNA: TGTGCCAGCAGTTTAGGCCGGGACGGCTACACCTTC